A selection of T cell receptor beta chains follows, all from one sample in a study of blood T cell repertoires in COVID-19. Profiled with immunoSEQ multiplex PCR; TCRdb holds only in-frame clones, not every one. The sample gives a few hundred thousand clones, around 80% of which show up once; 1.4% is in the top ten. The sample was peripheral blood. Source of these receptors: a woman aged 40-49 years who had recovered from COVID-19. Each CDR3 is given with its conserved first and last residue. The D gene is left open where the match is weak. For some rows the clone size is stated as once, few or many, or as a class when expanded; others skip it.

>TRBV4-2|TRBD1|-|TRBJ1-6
TGTGCCAGCAGCCAGGTAACACAGGGGTGGGCCAATTCACCCCTCCACTTT
CASSQVTQGWANSPLHF
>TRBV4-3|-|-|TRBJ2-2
TGCGCCAGCAGCCAATCGGTATTCGGGGAGGAGCTGTTTTTT
CASSQSVFGEELFF
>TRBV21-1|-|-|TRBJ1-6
TGTGCCAGCAGCTTTCGGGACAGTCGGTGGTCCATTAATTCACCCCTCCACTTT
CASSFRDSRWSINSPLHF
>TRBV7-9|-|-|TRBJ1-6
TGTGCCAGCAGCTTAGAAGTGGGGGCCTTTAATTCACCCCTCCACTTT
CASSLEVGAFNSPLHF
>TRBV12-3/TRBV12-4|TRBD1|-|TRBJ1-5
TGTGCCAGCAGGGAGGGACAGAATCAGCCCCAGCATTTT
CASREGQNQPQHF
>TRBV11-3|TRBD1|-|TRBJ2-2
TGTGCCAGCAGCCCCGGGACAGCGAACACCGGGGAGCTGTTTTTT
CASSPGTANTGELFF
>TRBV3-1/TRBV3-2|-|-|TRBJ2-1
TGTGCCAGCAGCCAAGGGTCCCCCCCCGGTATCAAGTTCTTC
CASSQGSPPGIKFF
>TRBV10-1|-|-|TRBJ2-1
TGCGCCAGCAGCAGGGGACCCTACAATGAGCAGTTCTTC
CASSRGPYNEQFF
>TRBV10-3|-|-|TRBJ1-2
TGTGCCATACACCGGGACACTAGGTATGGCTACACCTTC
CAIHRDTRYGYTF
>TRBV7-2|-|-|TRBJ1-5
TGTGCCAGCAGCAGGGACACGAATAGCAATCAGCCCCAGCATTTT
CASSRDTNSNQPQHF
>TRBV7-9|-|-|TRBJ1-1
TGTGCCAGCAGCTTAAGAGGTTCGGCTTTCTTT
CASSLRGSAFF
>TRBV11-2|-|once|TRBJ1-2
TGTGCCAGCAGCCCGAGCGACGGACAGAAGCTCGTCTATGGCTACACCTTC
CASSPSDGQKLVYGYTF
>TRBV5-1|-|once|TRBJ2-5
TGCGCCAGCAGCTTGGGGACAGAGCAAGAGACCCAGTACTTC
CASSLGTEQETQYF
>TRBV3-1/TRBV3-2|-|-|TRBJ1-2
TGTGCCAGCAGCCAAGATGGCAGCTATGGCTACACCTTC
CASSQDGSYGYTF
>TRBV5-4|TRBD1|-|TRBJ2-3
TGTGCCAGCAGCAAAGGGACAGGCCTACACACAGATACGCAGTATTTT
CASSKGTGLHTDTQYF
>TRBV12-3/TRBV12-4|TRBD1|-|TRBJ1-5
TGTGCCAGCAGTCAGGGGGGCAATCAGCCCCAGCATTTT
CASSQGGNQPQHF
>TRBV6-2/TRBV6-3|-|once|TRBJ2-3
TGTGCCAGCAGTTACTCGATGGACACTCGCACAGATACGCAGTATTTT
CASSYSMDTRTDTQYF
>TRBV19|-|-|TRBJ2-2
TGTGCCAGTACGGTGGGGGGCACCGGGGAGCTGTTTTTT
CASTVGGTGELFF
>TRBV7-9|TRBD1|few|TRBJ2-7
TGTGCCAGCAGCTCGACCGGGACAGGGGAATGGGAGCAGTACTTC
CASSSTGTGEWEQYF
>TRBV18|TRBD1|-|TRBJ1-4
TGTGCCAGCTCACCAAGGGGGACAGGGCCCGTCTCCAGTGAAAAACTGTTTTTT
CASSPRGTGPVSSEKLFF
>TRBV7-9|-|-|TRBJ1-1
TGTGCCAGCAGCTTATTTGGGGCAGAGGATGCTGAAGCTTTCTTT
CASSLFGAEDAEAFF
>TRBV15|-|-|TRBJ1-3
TGTGCCACCAGCAGATCGGCAGGACATTCCTCTGGAAACACCATATATTTT
CATSRSAGHSSGNTIYF